The 27 T cell receptor beta chains below all came from one sample that was sequenced in a study of T-cell memory formation after mild COVID-19 (dated by TCRdb to the early 2020s). Library preparation was by 5' RACE. TCRdb names Illumina NovaSeq 6000 as the instrument used. Using fastp at Q25 and MiXCR, TCRdb reprocessed the public reads and kept productive beta chains. Entries are consolidated by CDR3 protein sequence, retaining the most common genes and DNA. The sample includes roughly 180,000 distinct CDR3 sequences, with 18% observed a single time. The ten biggest clones cover 3.9% of the sample. Sequencing input: PBMCs or a T cell subset sorted from them (not recorded which). All receptors derive from a man aged 18 to 29 who had mild COVID-19 (a few samples of this study predate the infection). The sample titles of this study are shuffled in the database, so cell type and time point are left out; the donor was told from shared clones.

V and J are TRBV20-1 and TRBJ1-1; D remains ambiguous. The V gene's germline CDR1 is DFQATT and CDR2 SNEGSKA (reference sequence). V dropped 3 bases and J dropped 1 base, with 9 bases sitting between them. This CDR3 region has 13 residues. This chain's CDR3 is CSASGGSNTEAFF. The CDR3, as DNA: TGCAGTGCTAGCGGAGGGTCGAACACTGAAGCTTTCTTT.

This clonotype was seen more than once but under ten times. The V call is TRBV7-9, the J call TRBJ2-1; D is uncertain. The CDR3 loop spans 13 amino acids. CDR1 SEHNR and CDR2 FQNEAQ come from the germline V gene (reference sequence). Trimming cost V 2 bases and J 8 bases, with 10 bases left between them. CDR3 sequence: CASSLTPPYEQFF. The CDR3 DNA reads TGTGCCAGCAGCTTAACCCCCCCCTATGAGCAGTTCTTC.

This clonotype was recorded at least ten times. The gene calls are TRBV10-3 and TRBJ2-5; no clear D gene. Germline V gene sequence: CDR1 ENHRY, CDR2 SYGVKD. Trimming left V 0 bases short and J 1 base short, with 9 bases between. The CDR3 spans 15 residues. The CDR3 DNA reads as TGTGCCATCAGTGAGTCCACCTCAAGCCAAGAGACCCAGTACTTC. Its translation is CAISESTSSQETQYF.

This clonotype was found many times. This chain joins TRBV7-6 and TRBJ2-7; 11 nucleotides line up with TRBD1. The CDR3 length is 15 residues. CDR1 SGHVS and CDR2 FNYEAQ come from the germline V gene. The V gene end was trimmed by 1 base and the J gene end by 4 bases; junction bases not matched to a gene: 3. CDR3 amino acids: CASSLGGTGGYEQYF. The DNA of the CDR3 is TGTGCCAGCAGCTTAGGTGGGACAGGGGGTTACGAGCAGTACTTC.

The genes are TRBV20-1 and TRBJ2-7; 8 bases fit TRBD1. Germline-derived CDR1 and CDR2 are DFQATT and SNEGSKA (reference sequence). The CDR3 has 14 amino acids. The ends lost 1 base at V and 4 bases at J; junction bases unmatched: 6. The CDR3 DNA follows: TGCAGTGCTAGAGGACAGGGGAGCAAGTACGAGCAGTACGTC. Translation: CSARGQGSKYEQYV.

There are many counts of this clonotype. J is TRBJ1-2 and V is TRBV7-9; the D is unclear. Trimming cost V 1 base and J 3 bases, with 6 bases left between them. Per germline, CDR1 SEHNR and CDR2 FQNEAQ (reference sequence). This CDR3 comprises 13 residues. In DNA, the CDR3 is TGTGCCAGCAGCTTAGGAGGAGACTATGGCTACACCTTC. It is translated as CASSLGGDYGYTF.

This chain connects TRBV5-1 to TRBJ1-1; D gene unclear. V was clipped by 0 bases and J by 7 bases, with 13 bases between them. The CDR3 loop spans 14 amino acids. Germline lookup yields CDR1 SGHRS and CDR2 YFSETQ. CDR3: CASSLDLGSSEAFF. DNA for the CDR3: TGCGCCAGCAGCTTGGACCTAGGATCCAGTGAAGCTTTCTTT.

This clonotype came up a few times. This CDR3 reads CASSRGLAGALTYEQYV. The CDR3 region has the DNA TGTGCCAGCAGCCGGGGACTAGCGGGGGCCCTGACCTACGAGCAGTACGTC. This sequence joins TRBV7-9 and TRBJ2-7; 14 positions match TRBD2. With 5 bases clipped from V and 2 bases from J, the junction kept 8 bases outside the gene matches. From germline, CDR1 is SEHNR and CDR2 FQNEAQ (reference sequence). The CDR3 spans 17 residues.

This clonotype occurred a few times. The V call is TRBV5-6, the J call TRBJ1-1; no firm D call. V was pared by 6 bases and J by 0 bases, with 12 bases between. The CDR3 contains 14 residues. Germline V gene lookup returns CDR1 SGHDT and CDR2 YYEEEE. CDR3 nucleotides: TGTGCCAGCAAAAATCCCGGGGTGAACACTGAAGCTTTCTTT. Amino acids: CASKNPGVNTEAFF.

Remarks on this clonotype: This could be a read error, since a much larger clone is one nucleotide away. The chain joins TRBV7-2 to TRBJ2-2; 10 bases are a match to TRBD1. Per the germline V gene, CDR1 is SGHTA and CDR2 is FQGNSA. V dropped 5 bases and J dropped 6; count of bases not matched to a gene: 6. The CDR3 loop spans 15 amino acids. The CDR3: CASSPDRGRAGELFF. The CDR3 nucleotides are TGTGCCAGCAGCCCAGACAGGGGGCGGGCCGGGGAGCTGTTTTTT.

V is TRBV9 and J is TRBJ2-5; TRBD2 aligns across 15 bases. The CDR3 consists of 18 residues. Germline loops: CDR1 SGDLS, CDR2 YYNGEE. The junction had 9 bases not matched to a gene; V was cut back by 4 bases and J by 2 bases. This chain's CDR3 is CASSPHGLAGGGQETQYF. The DNA of the CDR3 is TGTGCCAGCAGCCCCCATGGACTAGCGGGGGGGGGACAAGAGACCCAGTACTTC. Based on the CDR3 plus reference TRBV9 and TRBJ2-5, the full variable domain is DSGVTQTPKHLITATGQRVTLRCSPRSGDLSVYWYQQSLDQGLQFLIQYYNGEERAKGNILERFSAQQFPDLHSELNLSSLELGDSALYFCASSPHGLAGGGQETQYFGPGTRLLVL.

This clonotype has only a few counts. This rearrangement joins TRBV18 to TRBJ1-3; D unresolved. Trimming took 4 bases from V and 0 from J, leaving 10 bases between them. Germline V gene data show CDR1 as KGHSH and CDR2 as LQKENI. CDR3 size: 15 residues. The CDR3 region has the DNA TGTGCCAGCTCACTGAGTTATGGCTCTGGAAACACCATATATTTT. This gives the protein CASSLSYGSGNTIYF.

This clonotype came up a few times. The gene calls are TRBV5-1 and TRBJ2-2; D may be TRBD2 (6 bases). V lost 4 bases and J 4 bases, leaving 11 bases between the germline ends. CDR1 and CDR2 from the germline V gene are SGHRS and YFSETQ. The CDR3 runs 14 residues. The chain's CDR3 is CASSTGTVTGELFF. CDR3 DNA: TGCGCCAGCAGCACTGGGACTGTCACCGGGGAGCTGTTTTTT.

The chain couples TRBV9 to TRBJ2-6; the match to TRBD1 covers 8 bases. Germline V gene sequence: CDR1 SGDLS, CDR2 YYNGEE. V gave up 7 bases and J gave up 2 bases; unmatched junction bases: 5. The CDR3 runs to 15 residues. CDR3 sequence: CASGQGSPGANVLTF. As DNA, the CDR3 is TGTGCCAGCGGACAGGGTTCACCTGGGGCCAACGTCCTGACTTTC.

The chain links TRBV5-1 to TRBJ1-2; no firm D call. Trimming left V 4 bases short and J 3 bases short, with 10 bases between. The germline V gene has CDR1 SGHRS and CDR2 YFSETQ. The CDR3 is 13 residues long. The CDR3: CASSPSGDYGYTF. CDR3 nucleotide sequence: TGCGCCAGCAGCCCCAGCGGGGACTATGGCTACACCTTC. The full variable domain, its missing parts supplied by reference TRBV5-1 and TRBJ1-2, is KAGVTQTPRYLIKTRGQQVTLSCSPISGHRSVSWYQQTPGQGLQFLFEYFSETQRNKGNFPGRFSGRQFSNSRSEMNVSTLELGDSALYLCASSPSGDYGYTFGSGTRLTVV.

In its sample, this clonotype was seen a few times. The V gene is TRBV4-3, the J gene TRBJ1-5, with unresolved D. There are 16 residues in the CDR3. With 1 base removed from V and 7 bases from J, the gap between germline ends came to 17 bases. CDR1 and CDR2 (germline): LGHNA, YSLEER. CDR3 amino acids: CASSQGFNGVGQPQHF. Here the CDR3 DNA reads TGCGCCAGCAGCCAAGGGTTCAACGGTGTCGGGCAGCCCCAGCATTTT.

This clonotype was detected only a few times. The V call is TRBV6-2 or TRBV6-3, the J call TRBJ2-2, with 14 bases aligning to TRBD2. The CDR3 totals 17 residues. J was trimmed by 4 bases and V by 6 bases; bases with no gene match: 7. Looked up from germline, CDR1 is MNHEY and CDR2 is SVGEGT. CDR3 in amino acids: CASRRLAGGPGTGELFF. Here the CDR3 DNA reads TGTGCCAGCAGACGACTAGCGGGGGGGCCAGGCACCGGGGAGCTGTTTTTT.

V and J are TRBV6-5 and TRBJ1-5; weak D call: TRBD1 (6 bases). CDR3 length: 18 amino acids. The germline V gene has CDR1 MNHEY and CDR2 SVGAGI. Trimming removed 0 bases at V and 4 bases at J, with 19 bases between. CDR3 DNA sequence: TGTGCCAGCAGTTACTCGAGTTTGGGGGCGGACGGGAATCAGCCCCAGCATTTT. Translating it yields CASSYSSLGADGNQPQHF.

This clonotype was observed a few times. The chain has TRBV9 and TRBJ2-3; 7 bases align to TRBD2. Germline-derived CDR1 and CDR2 are SGDLS and YYNGEE. This CDR3 region has 18 residues. Germline trimming cut 0 bases from V and 2 bases from J; bases unmatched to any gene: 12. This chain's CDR3 is CASSVDGRGGRHTDTQYF. CDR3 nucleotides: TGTGCCAGCAGCGTAGATGGGCGGGGAGGGCGACACACAGATACGCAGTATTTT. The full variable domain, rest sourced from reference TRBV9 and TRBJ2-3, is DSGVTQTPKHLITATGQRVTLRCSPRSGDLSVYWYQQSLDQGLQFLIQYYNGEERAKGNILERFSAQQFPDLHSELNLSSLELGDSALYFCASSVDGRGGRHTDTQYFGPGTRLTVL.

A few counts support this clonotype. The chain recombines TRBV6-5 with TRBJ1-2; 8 bases map to TRBD1. Per germline, CDR1 MNHEY and CDR2 SVGAGI. V lost 0 bases to trimming and J lost 2 bases; unmatched junction nucleotides: 5. The CDR3 extends over 16 amino acids. CDR3 nucleotides: TGTGCCAGCAGTTACTCGACAGGGGCCCACAACTATGGCTACACCTTC. This encodes CASSYSTGAHNYGYTF.

This clonotype has a handful of counts. J is TRBJ1-5 and V is TRBV12-5; the D is unclear. The CDR3 covers 16 residues. Germline V CDR1 and CDR2: LGHNT, FRNRAP. V lost 1 base to trimming and J lost 3 bases, with 13 bases between them. This CDR3 is CASGLARVAVNQPQHF. The DNA for the CDR3 is TGTGCTAGTGGTTTGGCCCGGGTGGCAGTCAATCAGCCCCAGCATTTT.

The genes are TRBV3-1 and TRBJ1-2; D possibly corresponds to TRBD1 (6 bases). V was shortened by 0 bases and J by 9 bases, with 14 bases between the two germline ends. From germline, CDR1 is LGHDT and CDR2 YNNKEL (reference sequence). This CDR3 region has 14 residues. For the CDR3, the DNA is TGTGCCAGCAGCCAAGATCCGGGGGCTGGGAGCTACACCTTC. It is translated as CASSQDPGAGSYTF.

In DNA, the CDR3 is TGTGCCAGCAGTGCAGAGAGGTACACAGATACGCAGTATTTT. Residues: CASSAERYTDTQYF. J is TRBJ2-3 and V is TRBV2; unclear D gene. CDR1 is SNHLY, CDR2 FYNNEI, per germline. Trimming shortened V by 4 bases and J by 2 bases, and 10 bases separated the two germline ends. The CDR3 extends over 14 amino acids.

This chain joins TRBV2 and TRBJ1-3; 9 bases are shared with TRBD1. Losses at the gene ends were 1 base for V and 11 bases for J; bases not matched to a gene: 6. Looked up from germline, CDR1 is SNHLY and CDR2 is FYNNEI. This CDR3 comprises 14 residues. CDR3 sequence: CASSEGGTGKPIYF. CDR3 coding DNA: TGTGCCAGCAGTGAAGGGGGGACAGGGAAGCCCATATATTTT.

This clonotype has more than one count but fewer than ten. The chain employs TRBV20-1 and TRBJ2-1; D is uncertain. The CDR3 length is 14 residues. V lost 1 base to trimming and J lost 0 bases, with 7 bases between them. CDR1 DFQATT and CDR2 SNEGSKA come from the germline V gene (reference sequence). CDR3 residues: CSARGYSSYNEQFF. The CDR3 DNA sequence: TGCAGTGCTAGAGGGTACAGCTCCTACAATGAGCAGTTCTTC.

This CDR3 reads CSARDAGGQETQYF. The CDR3 DNA reads as TGCAGTGCTAGAGATGCCGGGGGCCAAGAGACCCAGTACTTC. The rearrangement links TRBV20-1 to TRBJ2-5; TRBD2 is a possible D gene (6 bases). Looked up from germline, CDR1 is DFQATT and CDR2 is SNEGSKA (reference sequence). The CDR3 runs to 14 residues. V lost 0 bases and J lost 1, with 9 bases in between.

CDR3 nucleotide sequence: TGTGCCAGCAGCGTATCTAGCGGGGGGTCCACAGATACGCAGTATTTT. This encodes CASSVSSGGSTDTQYF. The chain recombines TRBV7-2 with TRBJ2-3; 11 bases match TRBD2. V shed 5 bases, J shed 2 bases, and the junction held 6 bases outside the gene matches. CDR3 length: 16 amino acids. Germline assignment: CDR1 SGHTA and CDR2 FQGNSA.